The following is a T cell receptor (beta chain) sequence with its context. This sample was taken from a study of cytomegalovirus exposure and HLA in healthy donors. This PCR relied on a set of 60 Vbeta primers and 13 Jbeta primers. Only in-frame clones appear in the TCRdb table, and some are missing; sequencing was by immunoSEQ multiplex PCR. The profile shows 90,000 to 140,000 clones, 60% to 85% of them singletons. V dropped 6 bases and J dropped 8 bases, with 16 bases sitting between them. The CDR3 consists of 13 residues. Germline V gene data show CDR1 as SGHNT and CDR2 as YENEEA. The sample taken for sequencing was PBMCs. This TCR derives from a male donor in good health and CMV-seronegative. V gene TRBV11-3 combines with J gene TRBJ1-1; D uncertain. The CDR3 loop is CASRPMTGLEAFF. The CDR3 nucleotides read TGTGCCAGCAGACCAATGACGGGGTTAGAAGCTTTCTTT.